The 8 T cell receptor beta chains given below trace back to one sample, sequenced in a study of T-cell reconstitution after alpha-beta-depleted transplantation in children. Researchers prepared the TCRbeta library using unique molecular identifiers, the study reports. Via MiXCR, TCRdb re-called the PCR reads, giving one row per CDR3 protein. The sample consists of about 190,000 distinct CDR3 sequences, about 6.3% of them appearing once. This specimen was PBMCs from the stem cell graft donor, taken from the stem cell graft. These receptors were taken from a human donor who donated a stem cell graft to a child with Wiskott-Aldrich syndrome.

This clonotype has a count of ten or more. V gene TRBV29-1 combines with J gene TRBJ1-2, with D possibly being TRBD1 (6 bases). The CDR3 is 15 amino acids. V dropped 6 bases and J dropped 2 bases, with 19 bases sitting between them. Germline loops: CDR1 SQVTM, CDR2 ANQGSEA. The CDR3 spells CSVRPGTSMNYGYTF. The CDR3 coding sequence is TGCAGCGTAAGGCCCGGGACATCTATGAACTATGGCTACACCTTC.

The sample holds a few counts of this clonotype. The genes are TRBV7-2 and TRBJ2-3; D uncertain. Trimming pared 5 bases from V and 2 bases from J, leaving 14 bases between. CDR1 and CDR2 (germline): SGHTA, FQGNSA. This CDR3 spans 15 amino acids. The CDR3 spells CASSPPISPTDTQYF. The CDR3 DNA reads as TGTGCCAGCAGCCCGCCAATTAGCCCCACAGATACGCAGTATTTT.

This clonotype appeared many times. V is TRBV30 and J is TRBJ2-1; a possible D gene is TRBD1 (6 bases). The V and J ends lost 0 bases and 3 bases respectively, with 15 bases between them. Germline assignment: CDR1 GTSNPN and CDR2 SVGIG (reference sequence). This CDR3 is built from 16 residues. This chain's CDR3 is CAWSVLGTPFYNEQFF. CDR3 nucleotides: TGTGCCTGGAGTGTACTTGGGACACCTTTCTACAATGAGCAGTTCTTC.

With respect to this clonotype: A much larger clone sits a single nucleotide away, making a read error possible. The V gene is TRBV20-1, the J gene TRBJ2-2, with D perhaps matching TRBD2 (5 bases). This CDR3 is 14 amino acids long. Trimming left V 4 bases short and J 2 bases short, with 11 bases between. The germline V gene encodes CDR1 DFQATT and CDR2 SNEGSKA (reference sequence). CDR3 residues: CSATRDSNTGELFF. The DNA of the CDR3 is TGCAGTGCTACCCGGGATTCAAACACCGGGGAGCTGTTTTTT.

This clonotype showed up many times. This rearrangement joins TRBV15 to TRBJ2-1; the D gene is possibly TRBD1 (6 bases). Germline V gene lookup returns CDR1 LNHNV and CDR2 YYDKDF (reference sequence). CDR3 length: 16 amino acids. The V end was cut by 0 bases, the J end by 9 bases, with 18 bases between. CDR3 coding DNA: TGTGCCACCAGCAGAGATAGCGCACTAGAACAGGGTGAGCAGTTCTTC. Translation gives CATSRDSALEQGEQFF.

This clonotype has at least ten counts. The J gene is TRBJ1-2, the V gene TRBV20-1, with TRBD1 identical over 7 bases. The germline CDR1 and CDR2 sequences are DFQATT and SNEGSKA (reference sequence). There are 15 residues in the CDR3. The V and J ends lost 4 bases and 5 bases, in that order; junction bases with no gene match: 13. DNA of the CDR3: TGCAGTGCTAAGGACCCCGGGACAGTTTGGTATGGCTACACCTTC. Translation: CSAKDPGTVWYGYTF.

This clonotype has a handful of counts. The chain carries TRBV5-1 and TRBJ1-2, with 8 bases aligning to TRBD1. Germline lookup yields CDR1 SGHRS and CDR2 YFSETQ. The CDR3 sequence is 16 residues long. The junction had 12 bases not matched to a gene; V was cut back by 0 bases and J by 8 bases. In nucleotides, the CDR3 is TGCGCCAGCAGCTTGGGCCATCAGGGGGCGAGCGGAGGCTACACCTTC. This gives the protein CASSLGHQGASGGYTF.

This clonotype was detected ten times or more. J is TRBJ1-2 and V is TRBV29-1; D perhaps matches TRBD1 (6 bases). The CDR3 loop spans 18 amino acids. V was cut by 1 base and J by 2 bases, with 23 bases left in between. Germline loops: CDR1 SQVTM, CDR2 ANQGSEA. Written as DNA, the CDR3 is TGCAGCGTTGAAGGGCCCGGACAGCGCGCCAACCTAAACTATGGCTACACCTTC. This encodes CSVEGPGQRANLNYGYTF. Complete variable domain (other parts from reference TRBV29-1 and TRBJ1-2): SAVISQKPSRDICQRGTSLTIQCQVDSQVTMMFWYRQQPGQSLTLIATANQGSEATYESGFVIDKFPISRPNLTFSTLTVSNMSPEDSSIYLCSVEGPGQRANLNYGYTFGSGTRLTVV.